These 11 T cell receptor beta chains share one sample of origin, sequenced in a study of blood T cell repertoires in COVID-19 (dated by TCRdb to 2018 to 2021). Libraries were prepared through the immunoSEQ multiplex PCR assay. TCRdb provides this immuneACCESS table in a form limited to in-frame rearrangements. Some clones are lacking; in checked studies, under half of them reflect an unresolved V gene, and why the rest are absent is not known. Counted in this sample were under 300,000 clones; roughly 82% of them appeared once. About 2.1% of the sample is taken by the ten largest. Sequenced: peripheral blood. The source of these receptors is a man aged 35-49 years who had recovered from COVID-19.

As DNA, the CDR3 is TGTGCCACTCGACCCGACGCAGGACAGCCCCAGCATTTT. It translates to CATRPDAGQPQHF. The V call is TRBV18, the J call TRBJ1-5; D is uncertain. The CDR3 loop spans 13 amino acids. Germline values: CDR1 KGHSH, CDR2 LQKENI. The V and J ends lost 10 bases and 7 bases respectively, with 17 bases between them. Together with reference TRBV18 and TRBJ1-5, the CDR3 gives the full variable domain: NAGVMQNPRHLVRRRGQEARLRCSPMKGHSHVYWYRQLPEEGLKFMVYLQKENIIDESGMPKERFSAEFPKEGPSILRIQQVVRGDSAAYFCATRPDAGQPQHFGDGTRLSIL.

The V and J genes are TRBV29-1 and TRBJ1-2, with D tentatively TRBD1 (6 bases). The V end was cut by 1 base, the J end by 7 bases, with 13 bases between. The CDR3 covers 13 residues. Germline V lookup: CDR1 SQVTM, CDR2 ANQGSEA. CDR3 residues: CSVEGSRGSGYTF. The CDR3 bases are TGCAGCGTTGAAGGTTCCAGGGGTAGTGGCTACACCTTC.

The CDR3 region has the DNA TGCGCCAGCAGCCAACGAGGACTAGCGGAATACAATGAGCAGTTCTTC. Its protein product is CASSQRGLAEYNEQFF. V and J are TRBV4-1 and TRBJ2-1; 10 bases match TRBD2. The junction had 5 bases not matched to a gene; V was cut back by 2 bases and J by 4 bases. The CDR3 has 16 residues. Germline V gene lookup returns CDR1 MGHRA and CDR2 YSYEKL.

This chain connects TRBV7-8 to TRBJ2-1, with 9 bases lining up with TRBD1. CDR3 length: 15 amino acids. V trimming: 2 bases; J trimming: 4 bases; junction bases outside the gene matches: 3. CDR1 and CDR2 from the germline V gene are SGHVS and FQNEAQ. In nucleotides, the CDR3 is TGTGCCAGCAGCTTAAACAGGGGGCGGTACAATGAGCAGTTCTTC. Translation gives CASSLNRGRYNEQFF.

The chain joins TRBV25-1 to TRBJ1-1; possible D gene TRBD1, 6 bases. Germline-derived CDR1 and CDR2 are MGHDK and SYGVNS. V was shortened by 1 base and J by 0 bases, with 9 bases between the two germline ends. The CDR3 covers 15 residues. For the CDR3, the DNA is TGTGCCAGCAGTGAATTCAGGGGCCTGAACACTGAAGCTTTCTTT. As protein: CASSEFRGLNTEAFF.

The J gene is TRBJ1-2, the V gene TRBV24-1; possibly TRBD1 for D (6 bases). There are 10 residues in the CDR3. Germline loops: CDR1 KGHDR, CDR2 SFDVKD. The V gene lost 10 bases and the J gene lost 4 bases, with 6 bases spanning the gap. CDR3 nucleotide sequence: TGTGCCACGGACAGCTATGGCTACACCTTC. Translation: CATDSYGYTF.

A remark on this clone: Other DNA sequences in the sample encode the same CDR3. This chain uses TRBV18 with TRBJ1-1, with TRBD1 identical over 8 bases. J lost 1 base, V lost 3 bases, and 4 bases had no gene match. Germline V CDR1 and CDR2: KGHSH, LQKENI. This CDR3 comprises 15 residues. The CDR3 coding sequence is TGTGCCAGCTCACCCCTGGGACAGGCGAACACTGAAGCTTTCTTT. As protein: CASSPLGQANTEAFF. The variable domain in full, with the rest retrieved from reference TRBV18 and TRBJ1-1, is NAGVMQNPRHLVRRRGQEARLRCSPMKGHSHVYWYRQLPEEGLKFMVYLQKENIIDESGMPKERFSAEFPKEGPSILRIQQVVRGDSAAYFCASSPLGQANTEAFFGQGTRLTVV.

The chain's CDR3 is CASETGGNGYTF. CDR3 coding DNA: TGTGCCAGCGAGACAGGGGGAAATGGCTACACCTTC. The chain combines TRBV3-1 (or the pseudogene TRBV3-2) with TRBJ1-2; 9 nucleotides match TRBD1. The CDR3 covers 12 residues. V dropped 8 bases and J dropped 6; count of bases not matched to a gene: 4. From germline, CDR1 is LGHDT and CDR2 YNNKEL (reference sequence).

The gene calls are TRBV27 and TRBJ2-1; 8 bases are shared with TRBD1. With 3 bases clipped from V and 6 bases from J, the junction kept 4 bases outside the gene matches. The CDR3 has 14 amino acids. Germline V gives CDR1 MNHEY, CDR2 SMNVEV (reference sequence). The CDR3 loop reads CASSFLGQGNEQFF. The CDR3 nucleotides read TGTGCCAGCAGTTTCCTCGGACAGGGCAATGAGCAGTTCTTC.

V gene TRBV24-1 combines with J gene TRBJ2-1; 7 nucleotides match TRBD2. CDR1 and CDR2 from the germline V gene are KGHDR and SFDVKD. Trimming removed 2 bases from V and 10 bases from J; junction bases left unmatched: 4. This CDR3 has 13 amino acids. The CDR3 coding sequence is TGTGCCACCAGTGATTCACCGGGACTAGAGCAGTTCTTC. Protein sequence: CATSDSPGLEQFF.

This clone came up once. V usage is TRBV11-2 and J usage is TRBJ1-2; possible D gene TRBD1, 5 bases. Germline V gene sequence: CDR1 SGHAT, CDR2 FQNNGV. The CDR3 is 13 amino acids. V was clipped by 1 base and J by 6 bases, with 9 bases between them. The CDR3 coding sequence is TGTGCCAGCAGCTTAGGCGACAGCCATGGCTACACCTTC. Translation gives CASSLGDSHGYTF.